These 27 T cell receptor beta chains came from one sample sequenced in a study of blood T cell repertoires in COVID-19 (TCRdb year 2020). Library creation used the immunoSEQ multiplex PCR assay. TCRdb took this table from immuneACCESS and kept in-frame rearrangements with V and J called. Such tables lack part of the clones; where checked against another copy, unresolved V genes explain under half of the gap, and the rest is unexplained. Present in this sample are 250,000 to 350,000 clones, about nine tenths of which were seen just once. The ten largest clonotypes hold approximately 10% of the sample. The sample taken for sequencing was peripheral blood. Receptor source: a woman in her 30s with COVID-19, enrolled during active disease.

This clone has just a few counts. The chain is built from TRBV6-5 and TRBJ1-1; no firm D call. CDR1 is MNHEY and CDR2 is SVGAGI in the germline V gene. This CDR3 is 12 amino acids long. Trimming stripped 6 bases from V and 1 base from J, with 6 bases between. The CDR3 sequence: CASRRTNTEAFF. The CDR3 DNA is TGTGCCAGCAGGCGCACGAACACTGAAGCTTTCTTT.

This chain uses TRBV6-6 with TRBJ2-7; maybe TRBD1 (5 bases). Germline values: CDR1 MNHNY, CDR2 SVGAGI (reference sequence). V shed 0 bases and J shed 3 bases, with 9 bases lying between them. The CDR3 contains 14 residues. As DNA, the CDR3 is TGTGCCAGCAGTTACTCGGGGCAATACTACGAGCAGTACTTC. As protein: CASSYSGQYYEQYF.

The rearrangement joins TRBV19 to TRBJ1-2; TRBD1 matches at 10 bases. Germline V gene lookup returns CDR1 LNHDA and CDR2 SQIVND (reference sequence). There are 18 residues in the CDR3. J was trimmed by 1 base and V by 3 bases; bases with no gene match: 11. DNA for the CDR3: TGTGCCAGTAGTATTTGGGACAGGGGTTTCCTCTATAACTATGGCTACACCTTC. Translation gives CASSIWDRGFLYNYGYTF.

The V and J genes are TRBV6-2 or TRBV6-3 and TRBJ1-1; a weak D match, TRBD1 (6 bases). The CDR3 sequence is 13 residues long. V was clipped by 4 bases and J by 12 bases, with 18 bases between them. Germline V gene lookup returns CDR1 MNHEY and CDR2 SVGEGT. The CDR3 DNA reads as TGTGCCAGCAGTTTTGACAGGACGGTGTACTCTTTCTTT. It yields the protein CASSFDRTVYSFF.

V is TRBV6-1 and J is TRBJ2-7, with 8 nucleotides matching TRBD2. V gave up 3 bases and J gave up 2 bases; unmatched junction bases: 6. Germline CDR1 reads MNHNS; CDR2 reads SASEGT. The CDR3 totals 15 residues. As DNA, the CDR3 is TGTGCCAGCAGTGATTGGACTAGCCAAACCTACGAGCAGTACTTC. This encodes CASSDWTSQTYEQYF.

The chain has TRBV29-1 and TRBJ2-5; 8 bases fit TRBD1. The V gene end was trimmed by 5 bases and the J gene end by 3 bases; junction bases not matched to a gene: 2. The CDR3 has 12 amino acids. Germline V gives CDR1 SQVTM, CDR2 ANQGSEA. CDR3 nucleotides: TGCAGCGTTTTGACAGGGGAAGAGACCCAGTACTTC. Translated: CSVLTGEETQYF.

This clone was seen just once. This sequence joins TRBV4-1 and TRBJ2-2; D might be TRBD2 (6 bases). Germline V gene lookup returns CDR1 MGHRA and CDR2 YSYEKL. The CDR3 totals 15 residues. Trimming shortened V by 4 bases and J by 6 bases, and 15 bases separated the two germline ends. The CDR3 here is CASSRTPSEAGELFF. CDR3 nucleotides: TGCGCCAGCAGCCGAACTCCTAGCGAGGCCGGGGAGCTGTTTTTT.

This chain joins TRBV7-2 and TRBJ1-1; D gene unclear. Germline lookup yields CDR1 SGHTA and CDR2 FQGNSA. V gave up 2 bases and J gave up 4 bases, with 14 bases separating them. The CDR3 sequence is 15 residues long. The CDR3 DNA reads TGTGCCAGCAGCTTAACGCCGGGTATGGGCACTGAAGCTTTCTTT. Translated, it gives CASSLTPGMGTEAFF.

The chain links TRBV6-5 to TRBJ1-6; TRBD1 is a possible D gene (6 bases). CDR1 and CDR2 (germline): MNHEY, SVGAGI. The CDR3 is 15 residues long. V lost 0 bases and J 7 bases, leaving 10 bases between the germline ends. CDR3 sequence (DNA): TGTGCCAGCAGTTACTCGGGGACATGGAATTCACCCCTCCACTTT. Encoded protein: CASSYSGTWNSPLHF.

The rearrangement links TRBV10-3 to TRBJ2-1, with 8 nucleotides matching TRBD2. Germline V lookup: CDR1 ENHRY, CDR2 SYGVKD. V lost 4 bases to trimming and J lost 8 bases; unmatched junction nucleotides: 4. CDR3 length: 13 amino acids. This chain's CDR3 is CAISGGRSDEQFF. Written as DNA, the CDR3 is TGTGCCATCAGTGGCGGGAGGTCGGATGAGCAGTTCTTC.

The V gene is TRBV7-2, the J gene TRBJ2-2; D remains unclear. V was trimmed by 0 bases and J by 8 bases, leaving 7 bases between them. Germline V CDR1 and CDR2: SGHTA, FQGNSA. This CDR3 comprises 13 residues. CDR3 loop: CASSLASAGELFF. Here the CDR3 DNA reads TGTGCCAGCAGCTTAGCGAGCGCGGGGGAGCTGTTTTTT.

This clone appeared once. J is TRBJ2-7 and V is TRBV2; D is uncertain. CDR3 length equals 13 residues. Germline CDR1 reads SNHLY; CDR2 reads FYNNEI. V gave up 1 base and J gave up 7 bases, with 11 bases separating them. CDR3 nucleotide sequence: TGTGCCAGCAGTGAAGAGTTCCCGCGAGAGCAGTACTTC. It translates to CASSEEFPREQYF.

The V call is TRBV5-1, the J call TRBJ2-7; D gene unclear. Germline CDR1 SGHRS, CDR2 YFSETQ. Trimming removed 2 bases from V and 0 bases from J, with 9 bases in between. The CDR3 runs 14 residues. DNA for the CDR3: TGCGCCAGCAGCTTTTCACAAAGCTCCTACGAGCAGTACTTC. This encodes CASSFSQSSYEQYF.

The genes are TRBV4-1 and TRBJ2-1; a possible D gene is TRBD2 (6 bases). The CDR3 is 17 residues long. Germline loops: CDR1 MGHRA, CDR2 YSYEKL. V was pared by 1 base and J by 7 bases, with 20 bases between. The CDR3 nucleotides read TGCGCCAGCAGCCAAGTATTAGCGGATACGGTGTGGAATGAGCAGTTCTTC. This gives the protein CASSQVLADTVWNEQFF.

This clone was seen only once. The chain uses TRBV6-6 and TRBJ2-2, with 10 positions matching TRBD2. The CDR3 has 15 residues. Germline trimming cut 4 bases from V and 4 bases from J; bases unmatched to any gene: 3. Germline loops: CDR1 MNHNY, CDR2 SVGAGI (reference sequence). The CDR3: CASSLAGGSTGELFF. CDR3 DNA sequence: TGTGCCAGCAGTTTAGCGGGAGGAAGCACCGGGGAGCTGTTTTTT.

The chain joins TRBV19 to TRBJ2-2; D uncertain. This CDR3 has 13 amino acids. Trimming left V 7 bases short and J 3 bases short, with 9 bases between. The V gene's germline CDR1 is LNHDA and CDR2 SQIVND (reference sequence). CDR3 coding DNA: TGTGCCAGTACCCCCCCCTACACCGGGGAGCTGTTTTTT. It is translated as CASTPPYTGELFF.

This chain links TRBV5-6 with TRBJ1-2; 7 bases are shared with TRBD1. The germline V gene has CDR1 SGHDT and CDR2 YYEEEE. This CDR3 has 13 amino acids. Trimming cost V 3 bases and J 3 bases; bases outside gene matches: 2. In nucleotides, the CDR3 is TGTGCCAGCAGCTCTGGGACAGACTATGGCTACACCTTC. Translated: CASSSGTDYGYTF. The whole variable domain, remainder taken from reference TRBV5-6 and TRBJ1-2, is DAGVTQSPTHLIKTRGQQVTLRCSPKSGHDTVSWYQQALGQGPQFIFQYYEEEERQRGNFPDRFSGHQFPNYSSELNVNALLLGDSALYLCASSSGTDYGYTFGSGTRLTVV.

Only one count was recorded for this clone. The chain links TRBV29-1 to TRBJ2-5, with D perhaps matching TRBD1 (6 bases). This CDR3 has 13 amino acids. V shed 2 bases and J shed 5 bases, with 12 bases lying between them. Germline V gene lookup returns CDR1 SQVTM and CDR2 ANQGSEA. As DNA, the CDR3 is TGCAGCGTTGAAAAACAGGGTGGGGAGACCCAGTACTTC. Encoded protein: CSVEKQGGETQYF.

This rearrangement joins TRBV28 to TRBJ1-5; D not certain. This CDR3 is built from 14 residues. V lost 3 bases and J lost 7, with 13 bases in between. The germline V gene encodes CDR1 MDHEN and CDR2 SYDVKM. CDR3: CASSLIRGGQPQHF. As DNA, the CDR3 is TGTGCCAGCAGTTTGATACGAGGAGGACAGCCCCAGCATTTT.

The V and J genes are TRBV7-6 and TRBJ2-6; maybe TRBD1 (6 bases). This CDR3 is built from 15 residues. V was cut by 7 bases and J by 1 base, with 11 bases left in between. Germline loops: CDR1 SGHVS, CDR2 FNYEAQ. The CDR3, as DNA: TGTGCCAGCACCAAGAGGGGGTCTGGGGCCAACGTCCTGACTTTC. Its translation is CASTKRGSGANVLTF.

This clone was recorded a few times. This sequence joins TRBV19 and TRBJ1-1, with a tentative D call TRBD1 (5 bases). Trimming took 6 bases from V and 5 from J, leaving 16 bases between them. The CDR3 has 14 amino acids. Germline V gives CDR1 LNHDA, CDR2 SQIVND (reference sequence). Written as DNA, the CDR3 is TGTGCCAGTAGCCAACCCGCCGGGGGGACTGAAGCTTTCTTT. Translation: CASSQPAGGTEAFF.

V is TRBV10-1 and J is TRBJ1-4; D not certain. The CDR3 spans 13 residues. V dropped 6 bases and J dropped 8 bases, with 13 bases sitting between them. Germline V gene data show CDR1 as WNHNN and CDR2 as SYGVQD (reference sequence). CDR3 DNA: TGCGCCAGCAGCGCCGGGAACCTCGAAAAACTGTTTTTT. Residues: CASSAGNLEKLFF.

The V and J genes are TRBV3-1 (or the pseudogene TRBV3-2) and TRBJ1-1; D unclear. Germline V gene sequence: CDR1 LGHDT, CDR2 YNNKEL (reference sequence). With 1 base removed from V and 1 base from J, the gap between germline ends came to 7 bases. The CDR3 consists of 14 residues. CDR3 loop: CASSQGPENTEAFF. The CDR3 DNA follows: TGTGCCAGCAGCCAAGGCCCAGAGAACACTGAAGCTTTCTTT.

The rearrangement joins TRBV28 to TRBJ2-7, with TRBD2 matching 12 bases. Losses at the gene ends were 6 bases for V and 0 bases for J; bases not matched to a gene: 9. The germline V gene encodes CDR1 MDHEN and CDR2 SYDVKM. The CDR3 extends over 17 amino acids. CDR3 protein: CASSPLGLAGFSYEQYF. CDR3 sequence (DNA): TGTGCCAGCAGCCCACTCGGACTAGCGGGATTCTCCTACGAGCAGTACTTC.

This chain uses TRBV9 with TRBJ1-4; TRBD1 is a possible D gene (6 bases). Trimming took 1 base from V and 7 from J, leaving 17 bases between them. The germline V gene encodes CDR1 SGDLS and CDR2 YYNGEE. This CDR3 has 16 residues. The CDR3 loop is CASSVTGGAESEKLFF. The CDR3 bases are TGTGCCAGCAGCGTAACGGGGGGCGCCGAAAGTGAAAAACTGTTTTTT.

J is TRBJ2-7 and V is TRBV5-1, with TRBD1 matching 7 bases. Germline values: CDR1 SGHRS, CDR2 YFSETQ. The CDR3 is 14 amino acids. J lost 0 bases, V lost 4 bases, and 4 bases had no gene match. The CDR3 is CASSGGQFSYEQYF. The CDR3 nucleotides are TGCGCCAGCAGCGGGGGACAGTTCTCCTACGAGCAGTACTTC.

V usage is TRBV3-1 (or the pseudogene TRBV3-2) and J usage is TRBJ2-1, with D possibly being TRBD1 (5 bases). Trimming left V 1 base short and J 6 bases short, with 19 bases between. This CDR3 region has 17 residues. The germline V gene encodes CDR1 LGHDT and CDR2 YNNKEL (reference sequence). The CDR3 nucleotides read TGTGCCAGCAGCCAAGGAGGTTTGACAGCGAGATTCAATGAGCAGTTCTTC. Residues: CASSQGGLTARFNEQFF.